This T cell receptor beta chain emerged from a study of blood T cell repertoires in COVID-19. This clone came up a few times. Per the original methods: Nucleated cell number was recorded as an estimate derived from reference gene primer amplification. The data were produced by immunoSEQ multiplex PCR, yet TCRdb's version contains in-frame clones alone and is incomplete. V and J calls and clone size are as listed in that table; D and trimming were resolved from the DNA. The sample lists about 80,000 clones; roughly 85% were seen once. The receptor's source is a man in his forties or fifties with COVID-19, enrolled during active disease. The sequenced material came from peripheral blood.

The CDR3 DNA is TGTGCCAGCAGCTTAGCGGGGGCCAGGGAGGGAAAACTGTTTTTT. Translating gives CASSLAGAREGKLFF. This sequence joins TRBV7-2 and TRBJ1-4; D might be TRBD1 (6 bases). CDR3 length: 15 residues. The V gene lost 0 bases and the J gene lost 10 bases, with 15 bases spanning the gap. CDR1 is SGHTA, CDR2 FQGNSA, per germline. The entire variable domain, with the rest obtained from reference TRBV7-2 and TRBJ1-4, is as follows: GAGVSQSPSNKVTEKGKDVELRCDPISGHTALYWYRQSLGQGLEFLIYFQGNSAPDKSGLPSDRFSAERTGGSVSTLTIQRTQQEDSAVYLCASSLAGAREGKLFFGSGTQLSVL.